A selection of T cell receptor beta chains follows, all from one sample in a study of T cell repertoires in cytomegalovirus infection. Their antigens are not known. Each CDR3 protein is one row after TCRdb ran MiXCR on the reads. The table has some 150,000 distinct CDR3 sequences, more than 25% seen once; the top ten hold 52%. Source: CD8+ T cells from cultured PBMCs, taken from culture after CMV antigen stimulation. The receptors here all came from a human donor in good health (CMV status not recorded). Some clones in this sample may be carry-over from other donors' samples. The CDR3 runs from the conserved cysteine through the conserved F or W. The order of the fields is CDR3 protein, V gene, J gene.

CDR3 protein: CSVDLQGRSNEQFF; V gene: TRBV29-1; J gene: TRBJ2-1
CDR3 protein: CASSQDVGTGVEAFF; V gene: TRBV4-1; J gene: TRBJ1-1
CDR3 protein: CASSPPGQRNTEAFF; V gene: TRBV12-3/TRBV12-4; J gene: TRBJ1-1
CDR3 protein: CASSPWTSGGYEQYF; V gene: TRBV7-6; J gene: TRBJ2-7
CDR3 protein: CASGSSTGRGHYGYTF; V gene: TRBV27; J gene: TRBJ1-2
CDR3 protein: CASSRWTGAKTQYF; V gene: TRBV7-8; J gene: TRBJ2-5
CDR3 protein: CASSMGLAEETQYF; V gene: TRBV9; J gene: TRBJ2-5
CDR3 protein: CASSLQGAGAKNIQYF; V gene: TRBV5-1; J gene: TRBJ2-4
CDR3 protein: CASTWGMYNEQFF; V gene: TRBV19; J gene: TRBJ2-1
CDR3 protein: CASSFLGPTEAFF; V gene: TRBV12-3/TRBV12-4; J gene: TRBJ1-1
CDR3 protein: CASSSSGFTDTQYF; V gene: TRBV12-3/TRBV12-4; J gene: TRBJ2-3
CDR3 protein: CASSELAGISYEQYF; V gene: TRBV2; J gene: TRBJ2-7
CDR3 protein: CSARLGLAGEVGELFF; V gene: TRBV20-1; J gene: TRBJ2-2
CDR3 protein: CATEVGQARNEQFF; V gene: TRBV19; J gene: TRBJ2-1
CDR3 protein: CASSQETGFYSPLHF; V gene: TRBV14; J gene: TRBJ1-6
CDR3 protein: CASSLALGGTEAFF; V gene: TRBV7-3; J gene: TRBJ1-1
CDR3 protein: CASTTPARPYNEQFF; V gene: TRBV27; J gene: TRBJ2-1
CDR3 protein: CAISEAAGDTEAFF; V gene: TRBV10-3; J gene: TRBJ1-1
CDR3 protein: CASSPRDSYEDEQFF; V gene: TRBV7-9; J gene: TRBJ2-1
CDR3 protein: CAISESYNEQFF; V gene: TRBV10-3; J gene: TRBJ2-1
CDR3 protein: CASGETTAYNEKLFF; V gene: TRBV5-5; J gene: TRBJ1-4
CDR3 protein: CASSTEGQSFYQPQHF; V gene: TRBV6-2/TRBV6-3; J gene: TRBJ1-5
CDR3 protein: CASSLGNGGVLGHEQYF; V gene: TRBV5-6; J gene: TRBJ2-7
CDR3 protein: CASKTRLMNTEAFF; V gene: TRBV7-9; J gene: TRBJ1-1
CDR3 protein: CASSLGGAGATDTQYF; V gene: TRBV7-9; J gene: TRBJ2-3
CDR3 protein: CASSSEDDRTEAFF; V gene: TRBV12-3/TRBV12-4; J gene: TRBJ1-1
CDR3 protein: CASSQGWTTNEKLFF; V gene: TRBV6-8; J gene: TRBJ1-4
CDR3 protein: CASSYWVGPGETQYF; V gene: TRBV6-2/TRBV6-3; J gene: TRBJ2-5
CDR3 protein: CSVLPHNWRYEQFF; V gene: TRBV29-1; J gene: TRBJ2-1
CDR3 protein: CASRTGYSNQPQHF; V gene: TRBV27; J gene: TRBJ1-5
CDR3 protein: CAWRVDSGAVREQYF; V gene: TRBV30; J gene: TRBJ2-7
CDR3 protein: CASSQDRDSPSPLHF; V gene: TRBV14; J gene: TRBJ1-6
CDR3 protein: CASSLEVTNEKLFF; V gene: TRBV11-2; J gene: TRBJ1-4
CDR3 protein: CASMREVWGSSYNEQFF; V gene: TRBV6-1; J gene: TRBJ2-1
CDR3 protein: CASALGGEPYEQYF; V gene: TRBV12-5; J gene: TRBJ2-7
CDR3 protein: CASSLGRTTTDTQYF; V gene: TRBV13; J gene: TRBJ2-3
CDR3 protein: CASSLVAGGTNTEAFF; V gene: TRBV12-3/TRBV12-4; J gene: TRBJ1-1